The TCR beta chain described here comes from a study of CD8+ T cells in alopecia areata. Extracted from the samples, RNA was reverse transcribed into cDNA to serve as the sequencing template. Assay: immunoSEQ multiplex PCR; the TCRdb copy retains only in-frame clones and omits some. The sample lists hundreds of thousands of clones, roughly 60% occurring once. Sample treatment: oral pan-JAK inhibitor, 5-10 mg twice daily. A single count supports this clone. This clonotype originated in a human donor with alopecia areata. The sample consisted of CD4+ T cells sorted from blood, taken at roughly week 53, from a patient treated with tofacitinib.

In DNA form, the CDR3 reads TGTGCCAGCAGTGCTTGGGCGGGGGGTGCAGAGACCCAGTACTTC. It is translated as CASSAWAGGAETQYF. The J gene is TRBJ2-5, the V gene TRBV27, with 8 bases matching TRBD2. V dropped 5 bases and J dropped 4; count of bases not matched to a gene: 9. The V gene's germline CDR1 is MNHEY and CDR2 SMNVEV (reference sequence). CDR3 length: 15 residues.